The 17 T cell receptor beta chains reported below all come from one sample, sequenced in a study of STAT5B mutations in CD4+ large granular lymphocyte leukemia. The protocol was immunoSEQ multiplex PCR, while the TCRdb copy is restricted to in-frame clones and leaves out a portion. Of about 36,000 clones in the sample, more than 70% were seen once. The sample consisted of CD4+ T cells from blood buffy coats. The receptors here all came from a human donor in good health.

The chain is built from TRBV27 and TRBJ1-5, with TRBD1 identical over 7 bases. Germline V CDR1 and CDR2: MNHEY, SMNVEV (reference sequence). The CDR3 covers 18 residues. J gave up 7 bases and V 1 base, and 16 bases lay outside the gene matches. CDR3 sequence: CASSLLHWDSGSWQPQHF. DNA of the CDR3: TGTGCCAGCAGTTTATTGCACTGGGACAGCGGCTCATGGCAGCCCCAGCATTTT.

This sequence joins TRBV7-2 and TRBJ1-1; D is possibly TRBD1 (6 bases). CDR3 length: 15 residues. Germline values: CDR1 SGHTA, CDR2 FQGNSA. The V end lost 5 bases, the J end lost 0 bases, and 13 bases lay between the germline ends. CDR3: CASSQSGGLNTEAFF. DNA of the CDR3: TGTGCCAGCAGCCAGAGTGGGGGGCTGAACACTGAAGCTTTCTTT.

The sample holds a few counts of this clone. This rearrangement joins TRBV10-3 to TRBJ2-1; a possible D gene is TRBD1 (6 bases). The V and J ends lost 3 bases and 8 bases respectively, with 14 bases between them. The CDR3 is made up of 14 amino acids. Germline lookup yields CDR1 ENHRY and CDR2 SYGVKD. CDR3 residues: CAISDQQGYDEQFF. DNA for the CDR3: TGTGCCATCAGTGATCAACAGGGTTATGATGAGCAGTTCTTC.

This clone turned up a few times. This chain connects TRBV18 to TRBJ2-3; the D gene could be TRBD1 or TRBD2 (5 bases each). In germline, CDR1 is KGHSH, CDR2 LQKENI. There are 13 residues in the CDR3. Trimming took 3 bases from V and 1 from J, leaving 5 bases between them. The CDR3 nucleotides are TGTGCCAGCTCACCGGGGGGCACAGATACGCAGTATTTT. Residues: CASSPGGTDTQYF.

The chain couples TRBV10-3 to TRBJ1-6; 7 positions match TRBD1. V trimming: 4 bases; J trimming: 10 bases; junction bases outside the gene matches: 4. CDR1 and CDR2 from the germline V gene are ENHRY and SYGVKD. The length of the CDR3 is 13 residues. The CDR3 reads CAISGTGDSPLHF. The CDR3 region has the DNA TGTGCCATCAGTGGTACAGGGGACTCACCCCTCCACTTT.

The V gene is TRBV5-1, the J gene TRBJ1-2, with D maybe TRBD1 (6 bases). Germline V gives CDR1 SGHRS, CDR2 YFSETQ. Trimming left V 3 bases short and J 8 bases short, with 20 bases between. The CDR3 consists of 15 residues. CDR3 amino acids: CASSSPRGETGGYTF. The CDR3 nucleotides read TGCGCCAGCAGCTCCCCCAGGGGCGAAACGGGGGGCTACACCTTC.

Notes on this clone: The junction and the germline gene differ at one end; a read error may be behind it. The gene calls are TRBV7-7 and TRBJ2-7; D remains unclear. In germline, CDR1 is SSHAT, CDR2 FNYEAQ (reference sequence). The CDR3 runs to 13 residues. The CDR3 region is CASSLGNVYEQYF. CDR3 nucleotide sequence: TGTGCTAGCAGCTTAGGAAACGTTTACGAGCAGTACTTC.

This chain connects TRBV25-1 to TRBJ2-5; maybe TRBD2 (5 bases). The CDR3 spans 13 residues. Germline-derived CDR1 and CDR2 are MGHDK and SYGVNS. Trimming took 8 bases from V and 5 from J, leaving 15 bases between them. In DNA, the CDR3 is TGTGCCAGCGGCCCCGAGGGAAGGGAGACCCAGTACTTC. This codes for CASGPEGRETQYF.

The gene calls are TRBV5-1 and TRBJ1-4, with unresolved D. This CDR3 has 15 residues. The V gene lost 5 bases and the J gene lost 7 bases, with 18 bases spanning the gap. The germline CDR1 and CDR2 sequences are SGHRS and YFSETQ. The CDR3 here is CASRLYGDAGEKLFF. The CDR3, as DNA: TGCGCCAGCAGGCTCTATGGTGATGCCGGTGAAAAACTGTTTTTT.

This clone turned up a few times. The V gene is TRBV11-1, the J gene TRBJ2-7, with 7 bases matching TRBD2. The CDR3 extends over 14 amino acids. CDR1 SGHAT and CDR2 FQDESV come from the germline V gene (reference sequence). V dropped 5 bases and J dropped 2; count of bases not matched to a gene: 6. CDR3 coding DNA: TGTGCCAGCAGCCCGAGGACTAGTCCCTACGAGCAGTACTTC. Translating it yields CASSPRTSPYEQYF.

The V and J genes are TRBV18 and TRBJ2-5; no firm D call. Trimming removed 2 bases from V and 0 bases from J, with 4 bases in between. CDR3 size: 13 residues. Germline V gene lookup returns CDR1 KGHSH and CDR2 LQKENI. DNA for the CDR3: TGTGCCAGCTCACCAAGCAACCAAGAGACCCAGTACTTC. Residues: CASSPSNQETQYF.

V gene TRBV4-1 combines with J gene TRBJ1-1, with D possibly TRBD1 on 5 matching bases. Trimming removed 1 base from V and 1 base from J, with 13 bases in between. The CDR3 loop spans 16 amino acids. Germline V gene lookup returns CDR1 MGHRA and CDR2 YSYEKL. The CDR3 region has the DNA TGCGCCAGCAGCCAAGCGCTGCGGGGGGGGAACACTGAAGCTTTCTTT. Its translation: CASSQALRGGNTEAFF.

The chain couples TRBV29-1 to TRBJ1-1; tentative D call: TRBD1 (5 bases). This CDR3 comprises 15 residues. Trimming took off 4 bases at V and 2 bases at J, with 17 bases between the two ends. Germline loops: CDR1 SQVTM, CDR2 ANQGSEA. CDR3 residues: CSVGGREGGNTEAFF. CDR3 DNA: TGCAGCGTTGGAGGCAGGGAGGGAGGCAACACTGAAGCTTTCTTT.

This CDR3 reads CASSNEEGSYF. CDR3 coding DNA: TGTGCCAGTAGTAACGAGGAGGGTTCGTACTTC. The chain links TRBV19 to TRBJ2-7; a possible D gene is TRBD2 (6 bases). The CDR3 consists of 11 residues. V was cut by 4 bases and J by 12 bases, with 13 bases left in between. CDR1 and CDR2 from the germline V gene are LNHDA and SQIVND (reference sequence).

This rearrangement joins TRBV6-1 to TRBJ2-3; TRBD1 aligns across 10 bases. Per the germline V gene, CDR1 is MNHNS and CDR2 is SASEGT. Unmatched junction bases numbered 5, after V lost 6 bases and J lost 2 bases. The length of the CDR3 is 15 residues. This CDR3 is CASSGQGGYTDTQYF. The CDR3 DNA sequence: TGTGCCAGCAGCGGACAGGGGGGCTACACAGATACGCAGTATTTT.

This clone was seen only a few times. The CDR3 coding sequence is TGTGCCAGCAGCTCCCGGGACAGGGGTAATTTTGGTTCACCCCTCCACTTT. Translation: CASSSRDRGNFGSPLHF. V gene TRBV7-9 combines with J gene TRBJ1-6; 10 positions match TRBD1. CDR1 SEHNR and CDR2 FQNEAQ come from the germline V gene (reference sequence). J was trimmed by 9 bases and V by 4 bases; bases with no gene match: 12. The CDR3 totals 17 residues.

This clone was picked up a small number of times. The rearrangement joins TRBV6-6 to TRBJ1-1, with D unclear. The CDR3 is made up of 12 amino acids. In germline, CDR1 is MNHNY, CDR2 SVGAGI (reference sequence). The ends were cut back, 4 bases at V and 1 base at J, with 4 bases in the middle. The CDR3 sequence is CASSFRNTEAFF. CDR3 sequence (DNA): TGTGCCAGCAGTTTCCGGAACACTGAAGCTTTCTTT.